This TCR beta chain is from a study of cytomegalovirus exposure and HLA in healthy donors. Study-wide context: Of all 360 or so donors who were genotyped, roughly 83% belonged to the Caucasian-associated ancestry cluster. Findings of the study overall: In an earlier analysis, productive rearrangement rates for most beta V segments clustered near 87% or 30%. High specificity and sensitivity for cytomegalovirus status were reported for the classifier.

Germline V gene sequence: CDR1 SGHRS, CDR2 YFSETQ. CDR3 length: 16 amino acids. The ends lost 3 bases at V and 2 bases at J; junction bases unmatched: 5. A note on this clone: Its antigen is not known.

Donors had nominal health at sampling but likely had unrecorded immune exposures. 13 Jbeta primers and 60 Vbeta primers were used for the PCR. Libraries were prepared by immunoSEQ multiplex PCR; TCRdb keeps only in-frame clonotypes and omits some of them. The table records 250,000 to 300,000 clones, nearly 95% of them present only once. This TCR came from a girl aged 2 to 10 in good health and CMV-seronegative. The rearrangement uses TRBV5-1 and TRBJ2-3, with 11 bases identical to TRBD1. The sequenced material came from PBMCs. The CDR3, as DNA: TGCGCCAGCAGCTCGGGACAGGGGGGATTCACAGATACGCAGTATTTT. Translation: CASSSGQGGFTDTQYF. The full variable domain, with the rest looked up from reference TRBV5-1 and TRBJ2-3, is KAGVTQTPRYLIKTRGQQVTLSCSPISGHRSVSWYQQTPGQGLQFLFEYFSETQRNKGNFPGRFSGRQFSNSRSEMNVSTLELGDSALYLCASSSGQGGFTDTQYFGPGTRLTVL.